These 28 T cell receptor beta chains were all obtained from the same sample, sequenced in a study of shared clonotypes between healthy human individuals. Produced via immunoSEQ multiplex PCR; TCRdb's table is partial and in-frame only. Found here are around 2,000,000 clones, about 95% of them singletons; the top ten hold more than 0.1%. Sequencing was done on a sample of naive CD4+ T cells sorted from blood. The subset is: CD45RA+ positively selected. The receptors derive from a man between 18 and 35 years old in good health.

The rearrangement links TRBV30 to TRBJ1-1; tentatively, D is TRBD1 (5 bases). The CDR3 spans 12 residues. V lost 5 bases and J lost 1, with 8 bases in between. Germline-derived CDR1 and CDR2 are GTSNPN and SVGIG (reference sequence). The CDR3 spells CAWQDRNTEAFF. The CDR3 nucleotides are TGTGCCTGGCAAGACAGGAACACTGAAGCTTTCTTT.

The V gene is TRBV30, the J gene TRBJ1-3; D is uncertain. Between the trimmed V and J ends, which lost 6 bases and 0 bases, there was a span of 9 bases. The V gene's germline CDR1 is GTSNPN and CDR2 SVGIG (reference sequence). The CDR3 length is 13 residues. DNA for the CDR3: TGTGCCTGCCTTACAGTCTCTGGAAACACCATATATTTT. Protein: CACLTVSGNTIYF.

The J gene is TRBJ2-2, the V gene TRBV6-5; 7 nucleotides agree with TRBD2. Trimming at V came to 6 bases and at J to 4 bases, leaving 5 bases not matched to a gene. CDR1 is MNHEY, CDR2 SVGAGI, per germline. CDR3 length equals 14 residues. The CDR3 spells CASRPWEGTGELFF. Written as DNA, the CDR3 is TGTGCCAGCAGGCCGTGGGAGGGCACCGGGGAGCTGTTTTTT.

This chain joins TRBV6-6 and TRBJ2-7; 9 nucleotides line up with TRBD1. Germline CDR1 reads MNHNY; CDR2 reads SVGAGI (reference sequence). J gave up 5 bases and V 0 bases, and 8 bases lay outside the gene matches. The CDR3 totals 16 residues. CDR3 coding DNA: TGTGCCAGCAGTTACTCAGGGGGGACAGGGTCCAACGAGCAGTACTTC. It is translated as CASSYSGGTGSNEQYF.

This sequence joins TRBV27 and TRBJ2-2; TRBD1 aligns across 8 bases. Trimming cost V 3 bases and J 1 base; bases outside gene matches: 7. Germline loops: CDR1 MNHEY, CDR2 SMNVEV (reference sequence). The CDR3 has 17 amino acids. CDR3 amino acids: CASSLDRDRLNTGELFF. The CDR3 bases are TGTGCCAGCAGTTTGGATAGGGACAGGCTGAACACCGGGGAGCTGTTTTTT.

The genes are TRBV2 and TRBJ1-5, with unresolved D. Between the trimmed V and J ends, which lost 1 base and 2 bases, there was a span of 6 bases. The length of the CDR3 is 14 residues. The germline V gene has CDR1 SNHLY and CDR2 FYNNEI. CDR3 protein: CASSEGTGNQPQHF. The DNA of the CDR3 is TGTGCCAGCAGTGAAGGAACAGGCAATCAGCCCCAGCATTTT.

This chain links TRBV2 with TRBJ2-2; no definite D call. The germline gives CDR1 SNHLY, CDR2 FYNNEI. The CDR3 extends over 15 amino acids. Deletions cut 7 bases from V and 4 bases from J, with 16 bases between. This CDR3 is CASTDTVLSTGELFF. The CDR3 DNA reads as TGTGCCAGCACTGATACAGTCCTTTCCACCGGGGAGCTGTTTTTT.

This sequence joins TRBV25-1 and TRBJ2-1, with D maybe TRBD2 (5 bases). Germline V gene data show CDR1 as MGHDK and CDR2 as SYGVNS. V shed 7 bases and J shed 0 bases, with 19 bases lying between them. The CDR3 runs to 17 residues. CDR3 nucleotide sequence: TGTGCCAGCACCCCGAACGGGAAGTTGAGCTCCTACAATGAGCAGTTCTTC. Translation gives CASTPNGKLSSYNEQFF.

This chain links TRBV27 with TRBJ2-7, with 14 nucleotides matching TRBD2. The CDR3 is 14 amino acids. Germline-derived CDR1 and CDR2 are MNHEY and SMNVEV (reference sequence). V lost 3 bases, J lost 7 bases, and 2 bases stayed unmatched. CDR3 sequence (DNA): TGTGCCAGCAGTTTCCGACTAGCGGGAGGGGAGCAGTACTTC. Amino acids: CASSFRLAGGEQYF.

Comment on this clone: Other DNA variants within this sample encode the same CDR3. The J gene is TRBJ1-5, the V gene TRBV6-1; D is unresolved. The V gene's germline CDR1 is MNHNS and CDR2 SASEGT. The germline V and J ends were trimmed by 2 bases and 2 bases, with 7 bases remaining between them. The CDR3 sequence is 14 residues long. In nucleotides, the CDR3 is TGTGCCAGCAGTGAATCCGGAGGCAATCAGCCCCAGCATTTT. Residues: CASSESGGNQPQHF.

V and J are TRBV7-9 and TRBJ2-2; D might be TRBD2 (5 bases). This CDR3 is 18 amino acids long. Between the trimmed V and J ends, which lost 0 bases and 1 base, there was a span of 15 bases. CDR1 is SEHNR, CDR2 FQNEAQ, per germline (reference sequence). The CDR3 is CASSLARPGLLNTGELFF. CDR3 in DNA: TGTGCCAGCAGCTTAGCTCGTCCGGGATTATTGAACACCGGGGAGCTGTTTTTT.

The chain couples TRBV5-4 to TRBJ1-2, with 8 nucleotides matching TRBD1. V shed 0 bases, J shed 1 base, and the junction held 11 bases outside the gene matches. Germline values: CDR1 SGHNT, CDR2 YYREEE (reference sequence). The CDR3 is 18 amino acids. CDR3 amino acids: CASSLAGRTGGVNYGYTF. The CDR3 DNA is TGTGCCAGCAGCTTGGCGGGGCGCACAGGGGGGGTTAACTATGGCTACACCTTC.

The rearrangement uses TRBV5-1 and TRBJ2-3; weak D call: TRBD2 (5 bases). Trimming shortened V by 3 bases and J by 4 bases, and 15 bases separated the two germline ends. Germline V lookup: CDR1 SGHRS, CDR2 YFSETQ. The length of the CDR3 is 15 residues. The CDR3 DNA sequence: TGCGCCAGCAGCTCTGGTGGACTGCTGCCAGATACGCAGTATTTT. It encodes CASSSGGLLPDTQYF.

The chain couples TRBV30 to TRBJ2-7; a possible D gene is TRBD1 (5 bases). This CDR3 region has 12 residues. Trimming cost V 8 bases and J 3 bases, with 14 bases left between them. The germline V gene encodes CDR1 GTSNPN and CDR2 SVGIG (reference sequence). The CDR3 DNA is TGTGCCGCCGCAGGGCCGATCTACGAGCAGTACTTC. Amino acid sequence: CAAAGPIYEQYF.

This clone was seen just once. This chain uses TRBV5-1 with TRBJ2-2; the D gene is possibly TRBD1 (5 bases). CDR3 length: 12 residues. Germline V gene lookup returns CDR1 SGHRS and CDR2 YFSETQ. The germline V and J ends were trimmed by 4 bases and 8 bases, with 9 bases remaining between them. CDR3: CASSPQGGELFF. In DNA form, the CDR3 reads TGCGCCAGCAGCCCCCAGGGTGGGGAGCTGTTTTTT.

The chain joins TRBV18 to TRBJ2-3; D assignment may be TRBD1 or TRBD2 (5 bases each). This CDR3 region has 18 residues. V lost 1 base, J lost 0 bases, and 17 bases lay in between. Per the germline V gene, CDR1 is KGHSH and CDR2 is LQKENI. CDR3 in DNA: TGTGCCAGCTCACCACGACGAGCAGGGACCGCTAGCACAGATACGCAGTATTTT. Its protein is CASSPRRAGTASTDTQYF.

Comments on this clone: The identical CDR3 is also encoded by other nucleotide sequences in the sample. In DNA form, the CDR3 reads TGCGCCAGCAGCTCAACTAGCGGGGGCCGGGATACGCAGTATTTT. This translates into CASSSTSGGRDTQYF. The rearrangement links TRBV5-1 to TRBJ2-3; TRBD2 agrees at 11 bases. Germline V gene lookup returns CDR1 SGHRS and CDR2 YFSETQ. This CDR3 spans 15 amino acids. The J segment lost 6 bases and the V segment lost 3 bases, leaving 6 bases of the junction unmatched. Full variable domain (rest looked up from reference TRBV5-1 and TRBJ2-3): KAGVTQTPRYLIKTRGQQVTLSCSPISGHRSVSWYQQTPGQGLQFLFEYFSETQRNKGNFPGRFSGRQFSNSRSEMNVSTLELGDSALYLCASSSTSGGRDTQYFGPGTRLTVL.

Turning to this clone: The sample has other DNA sequences that encode this CDR3 too. J is TRBJ2-7 and V is TRBV6-5; possible D gene TRBD1, 6 bases. Trimming took off 5 bases at V and 0 bases at J, with 11 bases between the two ends. The CDR3 contains 14 residues. Germline V gene lookup returns CDR1 MNHEY and CDR2 SVGAGI. The CDR3 sequence: CASSQTGSSYEQYF. The CDR3 coding sequence is TGTGCCAGCAGTCAGACAGGTAGCTCCTACGAGCAGTACTTC.

The rearrangement links TRBV15 to TRBJ2-7, with D perhaps TRBD1 (6 bases). V was trimmed by 0 bases and J by 1 base, leaving 10 bases between them. Germline V gene data show CDR1 as LNHNV and CDR2 as YYDKDF (reference sequence). This CDR3 has 15 residues. This CDR3 is CATSRDRDISYEQYF. The CDR3 DNA reads as TGTGCCACCAGCAGAGATCGGGACATTTCCTACGAGCAGTACTTC. The full variable domain, in which reference TRBV15 and TRBJ2-7 provide the parts outside the CDR3, is DAMVIQNPRYQVTQFGKPVTLSCSQTLNHNVMYWYQQKSSQAPKLLFHYYDKDFNNEADTPDNFQSRRPNTSFCFLDIRSPGLGDTAMYLCATSRDRDISYEQYFGPGTRLTVT.

A word on this clone: The sample contains more than one DNA sequence encoding this CDR3. This chain uses TRBV20-1 with TRBJ2-7; no clear D gene. Germline CDR1 and CDR2: DFQATT and SNEGSKA (reference sequence). V lost 3 bases to trimming and J lost 2 bases, with 5 bases between them. The CDR3 length is 11 residues. CDR3 protein: CSASLTYEQYF. CDR3 nucleotide sequence: TGCAGTGCTAGCCTAACCTACGAGCAGTACTTC.

This clone occurred a few times. The chain has TRBV5-1 and TRBJ2-3; D not certain. From germline, CDR1 is SGHRS and CDR2 YFSETQ. V shed 9 bases and J shed 2 bases, with 19 bases lying between them. The CDR3 loop spans 15 amino acids. CDR3 residues: CATSPGMSDTDTQYF. DNA for the CDR3: TGCGCCACCTCTCCAGGCATGAGTGACACAGATACGCAGTATTTT.

The chain employs TRBV11-2 and TRBJ2-5; tentatively, D is TRBD1 (6 bases). Trimming removed 4 bases at V and 2 bases at J, with 14 bases between. Germline values: CDR1 SGHAT, CDR2 FQNNGV. This CDR3 has 15 residues. The chain's CDR3 is CASSYDARGQETQYF. CDR3 coding DNA: TGTGCCAGCAGCTACGACGCAAGGGGGCAAGAGACCCAGTACTTC.

This sequence joins TRBV5-4 and TRBJ2-1, with TRBD2 identical over 11 bases. Germline V lookup: CDR1 SGHNT, CDR2 YYREEE (reference sequence). Trimming cost V 3 bases and J 1 base; bases outside gene matches: 6. The CDR3 is 17 amino acids. Here the CDR3 reads CASSWNPSGRSYNEQFF. CDR3 in DNA: TGTGCCAGCAGCTGGAACCCTAGCGGGAGGTCCTACAATGAGCAGTTCTTC.

This CDR3 is CASSSAGAGAASGANVLTF. Written as DNA, the CDR3 is TGTGCCAGCAGCTCCGCTGGTGCGGGAGCGGCCTCTGGGGCCAACGTCCTGACTTTC. The genes are TRBV5-4 and TRBJ2-6; 7 bases are shared with TRBD2. Germline trimming cut 3 bases from V and 0 bases from J; bases unmatched to any gene: 12. Germline V lookup: CDR1 SGHNT, CDR2 YYREEE (reference sequence). The CDR3 is 19 amino acids.

This chain links TRBV18 with TRBJ2-3, with 10 nucleotides matching TRBD1. CDR1 is KGHSH, CDR2 LQKENI, per germline. The CDR3 extends over 15 amino acids. V was pared by 4 bases and J by 1 base, with 2 bases of the junction left unmatched. CDR3 bases: TGTGCCAGCTCACGGGGGACAGGGGGCACAGATACGCAGTATTTT. Its protein is CASSRGTGGTDTQYF.

V usage is TRBV29-1 and J usage is TRBJ2-1, with 9 bases matching TRBD1. The CDR3 runs 16 residues. Trimming at V came to 3 bases and at J to 5 bases, leaving 11 bases not matched to a gene. Germline CDR1 SQVTM, CDR2 ANQGSEA. CDR3 in DNA: TGCAGCGTTGATCAGAACAGGGGGCGGATTGACAATGAGCAGTTCTTC. This encodes CSVDQNRGRIDNEQFF.

The rearrangement joins TRBV5-1 to TRBJ1-2; 9 nucleotides line up with TRBD1. The germline CDR1 and CDR2 sequences are SGHRS and YFSETQ. This CDR3 comprises 15 residues. Trimming took 2 bases from V and 8 from J; bases not matched to a gene: 10. CDR3 in amino acids: CASSLEQGALRGYTF. The CDR3 DNA is TGCGCCAGCAGCTTAGAACAGGGGGCGCTTCGAGGCTACACCTTC.

This clone was observed a handful of times. This specimen includes other DNA sequences encoding the same CDR3. The chain uses TRBV7-3 and TRBJ2-3, with D possibly TRBD2 on 6 matching bases. The V gene lost 5 bases and the J gene lost 0 bases, with 9 bases spanning the gap. The CDR3 runs to 14 residues. The germline V gene encodes CDR1 SGHTA and CDR2 FQGTGA. The CDR3 region has the DNA TGTGCCAGCAGCCCCGGGACTAGCACAGATACGCAGTATTTT. It yields the protein CASSPGTSTDTQYF.